These T cell receptor beta chains were read from a single sample in a study of PD-1 blockade in mismatch repair-deficient tumors. Repertoires were generated with immunoSEQ multiplex PCR, while TCRdb's copy carries only in-frame clones and drops some. Of about 100,000 clones in the sample, roughly four fifths were seen once. Source: peripheral blood, taken 35 to 37 weeks after starting pembrolizumab. All receptors come from an adult with mismatch repair-deficient cancer. CDR3s include the opening cysteine and the closing phenylalanine or tryptophan. The D gene is left open where the match is weak. Size values are once, few and many counts, or a class for expanded clones, and some rows have none.

>TRBV7-3|NA|NA|TRBJ1-5
TGTGCCAGCAGCCCAGGGCCCTTCCAGCCCCAGCATTTT
CASSPGPFQPQHF
>TRBV19|NA|NA|TRBJ2-1
TGTGCCAGTAGTATAGTGTTCGAACTCTCCTACAATGAGCAGTTCTTC
CASSIVFELSYNEQFF
>TRBV19|TRBD1|NA|TRBJ2-7
TGTGCCAGTAGTATTGGAGGACAGGGACTCTACGAGCAGTACTTC
CASSIGGQGLYEQYF
>TRBV7-9|TRBD2|NA|TRBJ2-1
TGTGCCAGCAGCTTAGGATTCCTAGCGGGGCTCAGCTCCTACAATGAGCAGTTCTTC
CASSLGFLAGLSSYNEQFF
>TRBV6-6|NA|NA|TRBJ2-7
TGTGCCAGCCTGGCCTCGGCGACCTACGAGCAGTACTTC
CASLASATYEQYF
>TRBV11-3|TRBD1|NA|TRBJ2-1
TGTGCCAGCAGCTTCCCCGTCGCCAGGGGCAGGGGGTATCCCCTCGATGAGCAGTTCTTC
CASSFPVARGRGYPLDEQFF
>TRBV25-1|NA|once|TRBJ2-2
TGTGCCAGCAAACGGGGTCCGGGCGGGGAGCTGTTTTTT
CASKRGPGGELFF
>TRBV18|TRBD2|NA|TRBJ2-5
TGTGCCAGCTCAGCGCGGACTAGCGGAATACAAGAGACCCAGTACTTC
CASSARTSGIQETQYF
>TRBV19|NA|NA|TRBJ1-5
TGTGCCAGTAGTATACCTACGGTGAATCAGCCCCAGCATTTT
CASSIPTVNQPQHF
>TRBV30|NA|NA|TRBJ1-1
TGTGCCTGGAGTGCTGCAAGGAACACTGAAGCTTTCTTT
CAWSAARNTEAFF
>TRBV9|NA|NA|TRBJ1-2
TGTGCCAGCAGCCTCCAGACAGACCCTTCCTATGGCTACACCTTC
CASSLQTDPSYGYTF
>TRBV9|NA|NA|TRBJ2-5
TGTGCCAGCAGCGTAGGGGTCTATGAAGAGACCCAGTACTTC
CASSVGVYEETQYF
>TRBV7-2|NA|NA|TRBJ1-1
TGTGCCAGCAGCTTAGATGGGCAGAAGAACACTGAAGCTTTCTTT
CASSLDGQKNTEAFF
>TRBV11-2|NA|NA|TRBJ1-5
TGTGCCAGCAGCTTAGCTGGCAGGGTAGATGGCAATCAGCCCCAGCATTTT
CASSLAGRVDGNQPQHF
>TRBV7-2|TRBD2|NA|TRBJ2-2
TGTGCCAGCAGCAAAAGCGGGAGTGACACCGGGGAGCTGTTTTTT
CASSKSGSDTGELFF
>TRBV14|NA|NA|TRBJ2-7
TGTGCCAGCAGCCTAAGTAGGGACGAGCAGTACTTC
CASSLSRDEQYF
>TRBV19|TRBD2|NA|TRBJ2-3
TGTGCCAGTAAGACTAGCGGGAGATCAGATACGCAGTATTTT
CASKTSGRSDTQYF
>TRBV7-9|NA|once|TRBJ2-2
TGTGCCAGCAGCAAAGGGGTCGCAGGGGCCAACACCGGGGAGCTGTTTTTT
CASSKGVAGANTGELFF
>TRBV4-3|NA|NA|TRBJ1-1
TGCGCCAGCAGCCAATTCGGTGAAGCTTTCTTT
CASSQFGEAFF
>TRBV6-5|NA|NA|TRBJ2-7
TGTGCCAGCAGTTCTACCTACGAGCAGTACTTC
CASSSTYEQYF
>TRBV5-4|TRBD2|NA|TRBJ2-3
TGTGCCAGCAGCTCAAGCGGGAGGGGCCCAGATACGCAGTATTTT
CASSSSGRGPDTQYF
>TRBV2|TRBD2|NA|TRBJ2-7
TGTGCCAGCAGTGAGGTTCGGCTAGCGGTCTATGGCGAGCAGTACTTC
CASSEVRLAVYGEQYF
>TRBV11-3|TRBD2|medium-sized|TRBJ2-7
TGTGCCAGCAGCCCCTCCGGAGCGGGAGCCTCCTACGAGCAGTACTTC
CASSPSGAGASYEQYF
>TRBV30|TRBD2|NA|TRBJ2-3
TGTGCCTGGAGAAGACTAGCGGGGACAGATACGCAGTATTTT
CAWRRLAGTDTQYF
>TRBV4-1|NA|NA|TRBJ1-5
TGCGCCAGCAGCCAAGTGTGGGATTTGGGCAATCAGCCCCAGCATTTT
CASSQVWDLGNQPQHF
>TRBV6-4|NA|NA|TRBJ2-6
TGTGCCAGCAGGTATCAGGGGTCTGGGGCCAACGTCCTGACTTTC
CASRYQGSGANVLTF
>TRBV5-8|NA|NA|TRBJ2-1
TGTGCCAGCAGCTTGGGGCTAGCCTCCTACAATGAGCAGTTCTTC
CASSLGLASYNEQFF
>TRBV28|NA|NA|TRBJ2-7
TGTGCCAGCAGTTCCACGTTATACGAGCAGTACTTC
CASSSTLYEQYF
>TRBV19|NA|NA|TRBJ2-2
TGTGCCAGTAGTGACATAAGTCGAGGAACCGGGGAGCTGTTTTTT
CASSDISRGTGELFF
>TRBV7-8|NA|NA|TRBJ2-1
TGTGCCAGCAGCTTCGGACAGGGACCCAGACTAGCGACTCCCAGGGAGCAGTTCTTC
CASSFGQGPRLATPREQFF
>TRBV7-9|NA|NA|TRBJ2-2
TGTGCCAGCAGCTTAGGACCCCCCGTCGCGAACACCGGGGAGCTGTTTTTT
CASSLGPPVANTGELFF
>TRBV28|TRBD1|NA|TRBJ1-1
TGTGCCAGCACCTCGACAGGGATGGACACTGAAGCTTTCTTT
CASTSTGMDTEAFF
>TRBV6-6|TRBD2|NA|TRBJ2-2
TGTGCCAGCAACGCGGGAGCCGGGGAGCTGTTTTTT
CASNAGAGELFF
>TRBV1|NA|NA|TRBJ2-1
TGCACCAGCATGGGTCATAATGAGCAGTTCTTC
CTSMGHNEQFF
>TRBV5-1|NA|NA|TRBJ1-2
TGCGCCAGCAGCTTAGAGGGAAGCTATGGCTACACCTTC
CASSLEGSYGYTF
>TRBV29-1|TRBD1|NA|TRBJ1-1
TGCAGCGTTGAAAGGACAGGGGAGGGGAACACTGAAGCTTTCTTT
CSVERTGEGNTEAFF
>TRBV18|NA|NA|TRBJ2-2
TGTGCCAGCTCACTAGGACAGTTTCTGAACACCGGGGAGCTGTTTTTT
CASSLGQFLNTGELFF
>TRBV30|NA|NA|TRBJ1-1
TGTGCCTGGAGTGTCTCGGGCGACACTGAAGCTTTCTTT
CAWSVSGDTEAFF
>TRBV7-9|NA|once|TRBJ2-5
TGTGCCAGCAGCTTAGAGGTTGGGGAGACCCAGTACTTC
CASSLEVGETQYF
>TRBV6-4|NA|few|TRBJ2-6
TGTGCCAGCAGTGAGACCGGGACGGTCTTATCTGGGGCCAACGTCCTGACTTTC
CASSETGTVLSGANVLTF
>TRBV11-2|TRBD2|NA|TRBJ2-1
TGTGCCAGCAGCTTAAACGGCGGGAGGGTTGATGAGCAGTTCTTC
CASSLNGGRVDEQFF
>TRBV7-7|NA|NA|TRBJ1-1
TGTGCTAGCAGCCCCCTACAGGGTAATGGAAACACTGAAGCTTTCTTT
CASSPLQGNGNTEAFF
>TRBV6-1|NA|NA|TRBJ2-7
TGTGCCAGCGGGACACAGTACGAGCAGTACTTC
CASGTQYEQYF
>TRBV5-4|NA|NA|TRBJ2-4
TGTGCCAGCACCCGAGGAGATGGGCAAATTCAGTACTTC
CASTRGDGQIQYF
>TRBV5-4|TRBD1|NA|TRBJ2-7
TGTGCCAGCAGCCCTGGGACAGGGGGTTACGAGCAGTACTTC
CASSPGTGGYEQYF
>TRBV4-2|TRBD1|NA|TRBJ1-1
TGTGCCAGCAGCAGCCGTCCCGGGGACAGCCTCATGAACACTGAAGCTTTCTTT
CASSSRPGDSLMNTEAFF